The 20 T cell receptor beta chains below were found in one sample sequenced in a study of blood T cell repertoires in COVID-19. Libraries were prepared by immunoSEQ multiplex PCR; TCRdb keeps only in-frame clonotypes and omits some of them. The sample lists about 240,000 clones, under 90% seen once, with 3.6% in the top ten. Sequencing was done on a sample of PBMCs or T cells enriched from blood (not recorded which). These receptors were collected from a woman between 35 and 50 years old who had been exposed to COVID-19.

The genes are TRBV5-1 and TRBJ2-3; tentatively, D is TRBD1 (6 bases). This CDR3 has 15 amino acids. Germline CDR1 reads SGHRS; CDR2 reads YFSETQ. V lost 1 base and J 3 bases, leaving 12 bases between the germline ends. The CDR3 region has the DNA TGCGCCAGCAGCTTGCTGTCAGGGGATACAGATACGCAGTATTTT. Translating gives CASSLLSGDTDTQYF.

The chain employs TRBV28 and TRBJ1-5, with D possibly matching TRBD1 (6 bases). CDR3 length equals 14 residues. Germline assignment: CDR1 MDHEN and CDR2 SYDVKM. Trimming took off 7 bases at V and 5 bases at J, with 15 bases between the two ends. The CDR3 DNA reads TGTGCCAGCACCCCTGACAGGAGAGATCAGCCCCAGCATTTT. Translation gives CASTPDRRDQPQHF.

V and J are TRBV5-1 and TRBJ2-6; a weak D match, TRBD1 (6 bases). The CDR3 runs 17 residues. Germline assignment: CDR1 SGHRS and CDR2 YFSETQ. V shed 3 bases and J shed 1 base, with 14 bases lying between them. CDR3 protein: CASSSGTPGSGANVLTF. CDR3 coding DNA: TGCGCCAGCAGCTCCGGGACACCTGGTTCTGGGGCCAACGTCCTGACTTTC.

V usage is TRBV7-6 and J usage is TRBJ2-7; a possible D gene is TRBD1 (6 bases). Germline assignment: CDR1 SGHVS and CDR2 FNYEAQ. The CDR3 length is 15 residues. V lost 7 bases and J lost 6, with 22 bases in between. CDR3 nucleotides: TGTGCCAGCACCCCCCACCCAGGGGCCTCGGGCGAGCAGTACTTC. It encodes CASTPHPGASGEQYF.

The chain carries TRBV7-2 and TRBJ1-2; D is undetermined. Trimming removed 4 bases at V and 1 base at J, with 13 bases between. CDR1 and CDR2 (germline): SGHTA, FQGNSA. The CDR3 loop spans 15 amino acids. CDR3 bases: TGTGCCAGCAGCTACCTGGTGCAGGATAACTATGGCTACACCTTC. It codes for CASSYLVQDNYGYTF.

V and J are TRBV9 and TRBJ2-3, with 13 bases that match TRBD2. The CDR3 has 16 amino acids. Germline loops: CDR1 SGDLS, CDR2 YYNGEE. The trim removed 4 bases at V and 1 base at J, leaving 3 bases unmatched. This CDR3 reads CASSRTSGGRTDTQYF. CDR3 DNA: TGTGCCAGCAGCCGGACTAGCGGGGGCCGCACAGATACGCAGTATTTT.

The J gene is TRBJ2-7, the V gene TRBV6-5; a weak D match, TRBD1 (5 bases). The ends were cut back, 8 bases at V and 4 bases at J, with 15 bases in the middle. The germline gives CDR1 MNHEY, CDR2 SVGAGI. The CDR3 consists of 13 residues. The CDR3 coding sequence is TGTGCCAGCCGCACAGGCTATCGGTACGAGCAGTACTTC. Translated: CASRTGYRYEQYF.

This clone was counted a few times. The chain uses TRBV6-6 and TRBJ1-6; tentatively, D is TRBD1 (6 bases). The CDR3 has 15 amino acids. The V end was cut by 6 bases, the J end by 4 bases, with 13 bases between. Germline assignment: CDR1 MNHNY and CDR2 SVGAGI (reference sequence). CDR3: CASRRQEIYNSPLHF. As DNA, the CDR3 is TGTGCCAGCAGGCGACAGGAAATTTATAATTCACCCCTCCACTTT.

The chain employs TRBV6-2 or TRBV6-3 and TRBJ1-5; 8 nucleotides match TRBD1. V dropped 6 bases and J dropped 5; count of bases not matched to a gene: 9. The CDR3 covers 15 residues. Germline assignment: CDR1 MNHEY and CDR2 SVGEGT. Here the CDR3 DNA reads TGTGCCAGCAGCACCCGGACAGGGTCGTATCAGCCCCAGCATTTT. Encoded protein: CASSTRTGSYQPQHF.

The V gene is TRBV7-3, the J gene TRBJ2-1, with 9 bases matching TRBD2. This CDR3 is 14 amino acids long. The trim removed 2 bases at V and 8 bases at J, leaving 4 bases unmatched. Germline V gene lookup returns CDR1 SGHTA and CDR2 FQGTGA. The CDR3 sequence: CASSLDGTSYEQFF. In DNA, the CDR3 is TGTGCCAGCAGCTTAGACGGGACTAGCTATGAGCAGTTCTTC.

This clone was seen only once. The chain couples TRBV21-1 to TRBJ2-1; the table assigns TRBD2, which was not confirmed against the DNA. TRBV21-1 is marked as a pseudogene. The length of the CDR3 is 15 residues. The CDR3, as DNA: TGTGCCAGCACGGAGAAGAGCGGGGTCTACAATGAGCAGTTCTTC. Amino acids: CASTEKSGVYNEQFF.

This clone was counted between two and nine times. V usage is TRBV6-5 and J usage is TRBJ1-2, with a weak D call TRBD1 (5 bases). Per the germline V gene, CDR1 is MNHEY and CDR2 is SVGAGI. Trimming pared 8 bases from V and 4 bases from J, leaving 11 bases between. CDR3 length: 12 residues. Here the CDR3 DNA reads TGTGCCAGCGCGGGGCAAGGCTATGGCTACACCTTC. This codes for CASAGQGYGYTF.

This clone was found once. The chain links TRBV3-1 (or the pseudogene TRBV3-2) to TRBJ2-7; D is unresolved. The CDR3 sequence is 13 residues long. With 1 base removed from V and 9 bases from J, the gap between germline ends came to 13 bases. Looked up from germline, CDR1 is LGHDT and CDR2 is YNNKEL (reference sequence). The DNA for the CDR3 is TGTGCCAGCAGCCAAGGGCAACTTGGGCGGCAGTACTTC. Its translation is CASSQGQLGRQYF.

V usage is TRBV5-1 and J usage is TRBJ2-1; 7 positions agree with TRBD2. The germline gives CDR1 SGHRS, CDR2 YFSETQ. V shed 8 bases and J 8 bases; nucleotides not matched to a gene: 22. The length of the CDR3 is 17 residues. CDR3: CASHPMGGGIEGHEQFF. DNA of the CDR3: TGCGCCAGTCATCCCATGGGCGGGGGAATTGAAGGCCATGAGCAGTTCTTC.

This clone came up once. The chain uses TRBV28 and TRBJ2-5; TRBD1 agrees at 7 bases. The CDR3 is 14 amino acids. V dropped 6 bases and J dropped 7; count of bases not matched to a gene: 11. The V gene's germline CDR1 is MDHEN and CDR2 SYDVKM. CDR3 in amino acids: CASSPQGGLGTQYF. The CDR3 coding sequence is TGTGCCAGCAGCCCCCAAGGGGGCCTCGGGACCCAGTACTTC.

The chain joins TRBV3-1 (or the pseudogene TRBV3-2) to TRBJ2-5; 7 bases map to TRBD1. Germline V lookup: CDR1 LGHDT, CDR2 YNNKEL (reference sequence). J gave up 4 bases and V 2 bases, and 10 bases lay outside the gene matches. CDR3 size: 16 residues. The chain's CDR3 is CASSQNTGVLGETQYF. The CDR3 DNA reads as TGTGCCAGCAGCCAAAATACAGGGGTACTGGGAGAGACCCAGTACTTC.

The V and J genes are TRBV7-3 and TRBJ2-3; D remains unclear. The CDR3 runs to 13 residues. Germline values: CDR1 SGHTA, CDR2 FQGTGA. V was pared by 2 bases and J by 3 bases, with 6 bases between. The DNA of the CDR3 is TGTGCCAGCAGCTTATCGGTGACAGATACGCAGTATTTT. Translation: CASSLSVTDTQYF.

A remark on this clone: Other DNA sequences in this specimen translate into the identical CDR3. V is TRBV18 and J is TRBJ1-1; perhaps TRBD1 as D (5 bases). Trimming pared 1 base from V and 2 bases from J, leaving 8 bases between. Germline CDR1 reads KGHSH; CDR2 reads LQKENI. There are 14 residues in the CDR3. The CDR3: CASSPLDRNTEAFF. CDR3 DNA sequence: TGTGCCAGCTCACCACTTGACAGAAACACTGAAGCTTTCTTT.

The rearrangement joins TRBV30 to TRBJ1-2; TRBD1 matches 7 bases. V lost 3 bases, J lost 8 bases, and 6 bases stayed unmatched. From germline, CDR1 is GTSNPN and CDR2 SVGIG (reference sequence). CDR3 length equals 12 residues. The CDR3 DNA follows: TGTGCCTGGAGACAGGGGTCCCGCGGCTACACCTTC. Amino acids: CAWRQGSRGYTF.

CDR3 DNA sequence: TGTGCCAGCAGCCCTTTGGCGGGGGGGCATCAGCCCCAGCATTTT. Encoded protein: CASSPLAGGHQPQHF. The chain uses TRBV7-2 and TRBJ1-5, with a tentative D call TRBD1 (6 bases). Germline V CDR1 and CDR2: SGHTA, FQGNSA. Trimming took off 5 bases at V and 5 bases at J, with 16 bases between the two ends. The length of the CDR3 is 15 residues.